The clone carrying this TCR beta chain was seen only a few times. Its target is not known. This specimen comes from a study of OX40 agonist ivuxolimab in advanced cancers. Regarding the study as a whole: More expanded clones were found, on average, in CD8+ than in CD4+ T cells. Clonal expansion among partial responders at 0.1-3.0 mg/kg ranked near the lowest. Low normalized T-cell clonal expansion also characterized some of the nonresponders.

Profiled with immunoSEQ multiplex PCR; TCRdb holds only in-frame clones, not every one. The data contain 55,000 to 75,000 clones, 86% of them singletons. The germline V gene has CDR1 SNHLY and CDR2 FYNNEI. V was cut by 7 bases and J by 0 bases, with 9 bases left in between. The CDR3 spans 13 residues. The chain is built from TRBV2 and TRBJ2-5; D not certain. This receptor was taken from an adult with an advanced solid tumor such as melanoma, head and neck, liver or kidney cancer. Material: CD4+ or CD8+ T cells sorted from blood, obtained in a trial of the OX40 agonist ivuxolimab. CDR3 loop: CASNHGDQETQYF. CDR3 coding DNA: TGTGCCAGCAACCACGGAGACCAAGAGACCCAGTACTTC.